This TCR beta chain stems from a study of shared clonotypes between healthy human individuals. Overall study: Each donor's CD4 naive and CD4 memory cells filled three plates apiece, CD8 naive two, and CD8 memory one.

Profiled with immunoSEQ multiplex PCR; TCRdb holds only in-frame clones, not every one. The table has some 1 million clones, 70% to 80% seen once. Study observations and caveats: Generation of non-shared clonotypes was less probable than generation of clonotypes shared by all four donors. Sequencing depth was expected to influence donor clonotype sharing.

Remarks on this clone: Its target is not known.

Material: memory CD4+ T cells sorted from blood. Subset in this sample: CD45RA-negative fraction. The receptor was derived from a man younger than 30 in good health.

The CDR3 sequence is CASSLGGQGVNSPLHF. The CDR3, as DNA: TGCGCCAGCAGCTTGGGGGGACAGGGGGTAAATTCACCCCTCCACTTT. The chain links TRBV5-1 to TRBJ1-6, with 11 nucleotides matching TRBD1. The V and J ends lost 0 bases and 7 bases, in that order; junction bases with no gene match: 3. In germline, CDR1 is SGHRS, CDR2 YFSETQ. The CDR3 has 16 residues.